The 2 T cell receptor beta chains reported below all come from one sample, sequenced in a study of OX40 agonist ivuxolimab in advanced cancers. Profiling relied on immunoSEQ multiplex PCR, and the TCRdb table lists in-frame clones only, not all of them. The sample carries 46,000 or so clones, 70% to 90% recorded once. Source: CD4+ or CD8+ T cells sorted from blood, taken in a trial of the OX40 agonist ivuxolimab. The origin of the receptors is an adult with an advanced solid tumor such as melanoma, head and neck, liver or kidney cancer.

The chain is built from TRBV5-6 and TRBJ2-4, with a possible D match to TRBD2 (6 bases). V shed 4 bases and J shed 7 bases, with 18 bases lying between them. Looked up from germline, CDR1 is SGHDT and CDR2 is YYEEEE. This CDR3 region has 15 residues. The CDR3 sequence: CASSPSEMGRNIQYF. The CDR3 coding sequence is TGTGCCAGCAGCCCTTCAGAGATGGGGAGGAACATTCAGTACTTC.

The CDR3 bases are TGCGCCAGCAGCCAGGACGTCAGGGATCCGCAAGGCTACACCTTC. It codes for CASSQDVRDPQGYTF. The chain employs TRBV4-3 and TRBJ1-2; D is possibly TRBD1 (5 bases). The germline V gene encodes CDR1 LGHNA and CDR2 YSLEER. The CDR3 contains 15 residues. Trimming left V 3 bases short and J 8 bases short, with 19 bases between.